In its sample, the clone carrying this T cell receptor (beta chain) was seen once. The source of the sample is a study of blood T cell repertoires in COVID-19. With 7 bases clipped from V and 8 bases from J, the junction kept 10 bases outside the gene matches. The CDR3 totals 14 residues. Per germline, CDR1 SNHLY and CDR2 FYNNEI. Method: immunoSEQ multiplex PCR; TCRdb's copy keeps in-frame clones and lacks some. In the table there are about 190,000 clones, 88% of which are singletons. This clonotype originated in a human donor in a cohort sampled during active COVID-19. The sample comprised peripheral blood. V and J are TRBV2 and TRBJ1-4, with 7 bases aligning to TRBD1. As DNA, the CDR3 is TGTGCCAGCAATCCGAGACAGGGAATAGAAAAACTGTTTTTT. It is translated as CASNPRQGIEKLFF.